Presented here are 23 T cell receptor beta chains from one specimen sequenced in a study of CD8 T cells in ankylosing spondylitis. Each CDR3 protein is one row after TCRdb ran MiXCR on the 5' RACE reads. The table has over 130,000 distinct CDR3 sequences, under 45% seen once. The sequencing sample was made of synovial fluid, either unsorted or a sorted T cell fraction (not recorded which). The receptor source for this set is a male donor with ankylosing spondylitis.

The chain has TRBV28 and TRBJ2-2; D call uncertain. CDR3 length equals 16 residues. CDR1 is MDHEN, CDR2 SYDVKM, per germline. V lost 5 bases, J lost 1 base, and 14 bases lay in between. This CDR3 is CASSLALVGNTGELFF. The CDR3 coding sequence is TGTGCCAGCAGTCTGGCGTTAGTCGGGAACACCGGGGAGCTGTTTTTT.

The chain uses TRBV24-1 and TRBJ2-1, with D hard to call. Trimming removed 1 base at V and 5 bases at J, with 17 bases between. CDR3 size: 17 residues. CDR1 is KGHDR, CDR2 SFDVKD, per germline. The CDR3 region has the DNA TGTGCCACCAGTGATTTCAACGACCTGAAAAGAAACAATGAGCAGTTCTTC. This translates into CATSDFNDLKRNNEQFF.

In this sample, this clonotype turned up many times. This CDR3 is CASSVGSGMETEAFF. The CDR3 DNA follows: TGTGCCAGCAGCGTAGGGTCGGGGATGGAAACTGAAGCTTTCTTT. This chain links TRBV9 with TRBJ1-1; D is unclear. In germline, CDR1 is SGDLS, CDR2 YYNGEE. The CDR3 runs to 15 residues. V gave up 0 bases and J gave up 5 bases, with 14 bases separating them. The full variable domain, rest sourced from reference TRBV9 and TRBJ1-1, is DSGVTQTPKHLITATGQRVTLRCSPRSGDLSVYWYQQSLDQGLQFLIQYYNGEERAKGNILERFSAQQFPDLHSELNLSSLELGDSALYFCASSVGSGMETEAFFGQGTRLTVV.

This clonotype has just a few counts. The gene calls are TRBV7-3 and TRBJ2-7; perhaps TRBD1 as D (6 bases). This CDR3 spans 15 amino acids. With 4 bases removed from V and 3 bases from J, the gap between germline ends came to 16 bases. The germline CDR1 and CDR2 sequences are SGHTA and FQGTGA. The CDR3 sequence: CASSSLQGWNYEQYF. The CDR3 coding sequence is TGTGCCAGCAGCTCCCTCCAGGGGTGGAACTACGAGCAGTACTTC. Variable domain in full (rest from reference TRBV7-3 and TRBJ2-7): GAGVSQTPSNKVTEKGKYVELRCDPISGHTALYWYRQSLGQGPEFLIYFQGTGAADDSGLPNDRFFAVRPEGSVSTLKIQRTERGDSAVYLCASSSLQGWNYEQYFGPGTRLTVT.

CDR3 sequence reads: CASSLIEQVWSTDTQYF. The CDR3 DNA reads as TGTGCCAGCAGCTTGATTGAGCAGGTCTGGTCCACAGATACGCAGTATTTT. This rearrangement joins TRBV7-9 to TRBJ2-3, with no clear D. Trimming left V 3 bases short and J 2 bases short, with 18 bases between. This CDR3 spans 17 amino acids. From germline, CDR1 is SEHNR and CDR2 FQNEAQ (reference sequence).

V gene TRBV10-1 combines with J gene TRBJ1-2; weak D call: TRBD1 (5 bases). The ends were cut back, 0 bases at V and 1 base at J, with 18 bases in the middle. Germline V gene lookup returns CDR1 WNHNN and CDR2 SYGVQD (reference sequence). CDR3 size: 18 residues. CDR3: CASSESISNRTFNYGYTF. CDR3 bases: TGCGCCAGCAGTGAGTCGATTTCGAACAGGACCTTTAACTATGGCTACACCTTC.

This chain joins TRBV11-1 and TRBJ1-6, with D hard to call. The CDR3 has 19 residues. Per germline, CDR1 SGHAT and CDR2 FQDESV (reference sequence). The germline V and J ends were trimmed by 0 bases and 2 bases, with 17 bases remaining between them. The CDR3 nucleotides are TGTGCCAGCAGCTTAGCGTGGGGTGGTGGAAGACCCTATAATTCACCCCTCCACTTT. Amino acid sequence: CASSLAWGGGRPYNSPLHF.

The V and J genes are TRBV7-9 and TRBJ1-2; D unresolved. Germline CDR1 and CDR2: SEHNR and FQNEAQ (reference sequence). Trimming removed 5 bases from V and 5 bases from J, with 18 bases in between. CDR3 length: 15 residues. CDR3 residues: CASSLRFPIKYGYTF. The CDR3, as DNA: TGTGCCAGCAGCCTAAGATTCCCAATCAAATATGGCTACACCTTC.

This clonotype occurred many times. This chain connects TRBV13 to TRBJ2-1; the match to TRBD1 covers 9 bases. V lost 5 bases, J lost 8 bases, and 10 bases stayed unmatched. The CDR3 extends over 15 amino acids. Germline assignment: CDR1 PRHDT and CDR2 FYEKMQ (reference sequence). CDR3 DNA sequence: TGTGCCAGCAGCACCATCCGGGACAGGGTTGATGAGCAGTTCTTC. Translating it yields CASSTIRDRVDEQFF.

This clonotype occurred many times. The CDR3 sequence: CASTGPGSMNTEAFF. CDR3 coding DNA: TGTGCCAGCACCGGACCAGGGAGCATGAACACTGAAGCTTTCTTT. The chain combines TRBV9 with TRBJ1-1; possible D gene TRBD1, 5 bases. V was pared by 6 bases and J by 0 bases, with 15 bases between. CDR1 is SGDLS, CDR2 YYNGEE, per germline. The CDR3 covers 15 residues.

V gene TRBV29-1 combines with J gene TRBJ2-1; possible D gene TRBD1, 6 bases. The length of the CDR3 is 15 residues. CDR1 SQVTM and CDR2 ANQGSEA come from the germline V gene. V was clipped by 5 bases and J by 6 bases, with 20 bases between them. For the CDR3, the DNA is TGCAGCGTTCGCCTCTCAGGGGTGGGTGTCAATGAGCAGTTCTTC. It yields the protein CSVRLSGVGVNEQFF.

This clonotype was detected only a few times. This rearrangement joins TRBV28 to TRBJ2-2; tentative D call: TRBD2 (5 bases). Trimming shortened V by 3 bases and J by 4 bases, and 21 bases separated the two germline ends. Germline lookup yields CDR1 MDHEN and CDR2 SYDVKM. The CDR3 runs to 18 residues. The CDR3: CASSFRKIQESGTGELFF. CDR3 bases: TGTGCCAGCAGTTTTCGGAAGATCCAGGAAAGCGGCACCGGGGAGCTGTTTTTT.

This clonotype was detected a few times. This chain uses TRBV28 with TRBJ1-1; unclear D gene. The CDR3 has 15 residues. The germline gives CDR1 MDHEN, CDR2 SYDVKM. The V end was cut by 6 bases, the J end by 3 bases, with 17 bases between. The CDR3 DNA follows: TGTGCCAGCAGCGATCATTTCACCATAGACACTGAAGCTTTCTTT. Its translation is CASSDHFTIDTEAFF.

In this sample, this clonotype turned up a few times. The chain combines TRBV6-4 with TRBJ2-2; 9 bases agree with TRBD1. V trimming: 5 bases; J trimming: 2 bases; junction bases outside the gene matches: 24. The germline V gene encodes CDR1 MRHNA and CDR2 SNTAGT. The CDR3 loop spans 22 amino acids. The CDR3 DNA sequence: TGTGCCAGCAGTCGAGTAGCCCCCGCGGGAAGAACAGGGGGCGTAAACACCGGGGAGCTGTTTTTT. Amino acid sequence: CASSRVAPAGRTGGVNTGELFF.

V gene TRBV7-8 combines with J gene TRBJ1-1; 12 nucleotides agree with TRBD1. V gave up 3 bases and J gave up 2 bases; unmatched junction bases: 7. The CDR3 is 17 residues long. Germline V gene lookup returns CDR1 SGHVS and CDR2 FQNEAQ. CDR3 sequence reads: CASSFPPGQGANTEAFF. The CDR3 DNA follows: TGTGCCAGCAGCTTCCCCCCGGGACAGGGGGCAAACACTGAAGCTTTCTTT.

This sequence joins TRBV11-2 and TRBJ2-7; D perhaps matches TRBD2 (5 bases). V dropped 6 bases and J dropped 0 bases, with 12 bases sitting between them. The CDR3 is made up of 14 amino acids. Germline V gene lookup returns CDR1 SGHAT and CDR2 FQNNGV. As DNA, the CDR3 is TGTGCCAGCAGGGCGGGTCTCTCCTCCTACGAGCAGTACTTC. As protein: CASRAGLSSYEQYF.

CDR3 sequence: CAWTEDGYTEAFF. In DNA, the CDR3 is TGTGCCTGGACGGAGGACGGCTACACTGAAGCTTTCTTT. The gene calls are TRBV30 and TRBJ1-1; D is ambiguous. V shed 4 bases and J shed 3 bases, with 12 bases lying between them. The CDR3 totals 13 residues. Per the germline V gene, CDR1 is GTSNPN and CDR2 is SVGIG (reference sequence).

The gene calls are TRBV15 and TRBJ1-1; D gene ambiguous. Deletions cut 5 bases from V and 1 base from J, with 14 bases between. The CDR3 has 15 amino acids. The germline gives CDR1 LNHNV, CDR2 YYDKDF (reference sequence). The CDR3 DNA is TGTGCCACCAGCGTCCGGGTGGAGACGAACACTGAAGCTTTCTTT. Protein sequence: CATSVRVETNTEAFF.

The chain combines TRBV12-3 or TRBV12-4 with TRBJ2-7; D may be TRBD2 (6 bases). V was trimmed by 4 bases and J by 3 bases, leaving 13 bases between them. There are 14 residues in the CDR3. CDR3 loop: CASSWGTVGYEQYF. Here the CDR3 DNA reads TGTGCCAGCAGTTGGGGGACTGTCGGCTACGAGCAGTACTTC.

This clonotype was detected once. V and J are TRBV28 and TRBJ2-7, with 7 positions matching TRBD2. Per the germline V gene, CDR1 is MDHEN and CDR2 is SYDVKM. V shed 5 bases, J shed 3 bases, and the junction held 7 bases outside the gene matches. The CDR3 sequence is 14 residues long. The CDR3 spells CASSLLGGDYEQYF. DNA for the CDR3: TGTGCCAGCAGTCTATTGGGGGGGGACTACGAGCAGTACTTC.

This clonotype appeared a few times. The CDR3 loop reads CASSQDIQYGELFF. CDR3 DNA: TGTGCCAGCAGCCAAGATATCCAGTACGGGGAGCTGTTTTTT. V and J are TRBV3-1 and TRBJ2-2; D is ambiguous. CDR1 and CDR2 (germline): LGHDT, YNNKEL (reference sequence). The V gene lost 0 bases and the J gene lost 7 bases, with 9 bases spanning the gap. CDR3 length equals 14 residues. Full variable domain (rest looked up from reference TRBV3-1 and TRBJ2-2): DTAVSQTPKYLVTQMGNDKSIKCEQNLGHDTMYWYKQDSKKFLKIMFSYNNKELIINETVPNRFSPKSPDKAHLNLHINSLELGDSAVYFCASSQDIQYGELFFGEGSRLTVL.

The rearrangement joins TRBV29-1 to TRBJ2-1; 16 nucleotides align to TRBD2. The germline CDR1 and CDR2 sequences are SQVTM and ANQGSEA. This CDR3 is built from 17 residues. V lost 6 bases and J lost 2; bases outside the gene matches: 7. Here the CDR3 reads CSVTGTSGGVTYNEQFF. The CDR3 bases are TGCAGCGTAACCGGGACTAGCGGGGGGGTTACCTACAATGAGCAGTTCTTC.

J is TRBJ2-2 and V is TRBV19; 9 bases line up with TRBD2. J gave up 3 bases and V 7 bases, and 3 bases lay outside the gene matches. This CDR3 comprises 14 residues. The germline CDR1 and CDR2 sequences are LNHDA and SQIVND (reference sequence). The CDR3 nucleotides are TGTGCCAGTACCAGCGGGGGGTACACCGGGGAGCTGTTTTTT. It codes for CASTSGGYTGELFF.